This T cell receptor beta chain was captured in a study of CD8+ T cells in alopecia areata. Study details: Each recipient was a roughly 6-10-week-old female C3H/HeJ mouse given skin from an approximately 6-12-month-old C3H/HeJ donor with spontaneous alopecia.

RNA was isolated and reverse transcribed to cDNA, the sequencing template. Assay: immunoSEQ multiplex PCR; the TCRdb copy retains only in-frame clones and omits some. This sample comprises under 9,000 clones, none seen once only. This clone was recorded at least ten times. What it binds is not known. The gene names here belong to mouse. Study-wide results and caveats: Mice showed TCR sharing more clearly than patients did, possibly owing to HLA. Sequences from scalp samples also cover resident alphabeta T cells of normal skin.

Scientists pooled cutaneous lymph node cells and sorted them on CD4, CD8alpha, NKG2D, NKG2ACE and other markers. This clonotype originated in a C3H/HeJ mouse with alopecia areata. The MHC haplotype of this mouse line is H2-k. The sequencing input was CD8+ T cells sorted from a lymph node.

The CDR3 reads CASSLGRDTGQLYF. Partial CDR3 DNA: TGTGCAAGCAGCTTAGGCAGGGACACCGGG. The chain combines TRBV16 with TRBJ2-2; perhaps TRBD1 as D (5 bases). Read data end 4 residues before the CDR3 end; the end is taken from the germline J gene. Germline V gene lookup returns CDR1 SGHSA and CDR2 FRNQAP. Trimming took off 1 base at V and 3 bases at J, with 6 bases between the two ends. This CDR3 is built from 14 residues.